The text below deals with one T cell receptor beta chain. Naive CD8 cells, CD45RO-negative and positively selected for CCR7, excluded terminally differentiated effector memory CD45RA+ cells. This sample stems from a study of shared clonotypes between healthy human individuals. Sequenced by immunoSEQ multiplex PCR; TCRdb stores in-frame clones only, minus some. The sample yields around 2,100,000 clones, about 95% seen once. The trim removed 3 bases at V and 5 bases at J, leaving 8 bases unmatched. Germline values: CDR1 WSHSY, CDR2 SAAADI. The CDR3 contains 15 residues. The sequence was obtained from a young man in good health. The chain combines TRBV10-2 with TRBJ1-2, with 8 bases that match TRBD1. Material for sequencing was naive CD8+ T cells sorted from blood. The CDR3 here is CASSEATGALYGYTF. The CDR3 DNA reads TGCGCCAGCAGTGAAGCGACAGGGGCCCTTTATGGCTACACCTTC.